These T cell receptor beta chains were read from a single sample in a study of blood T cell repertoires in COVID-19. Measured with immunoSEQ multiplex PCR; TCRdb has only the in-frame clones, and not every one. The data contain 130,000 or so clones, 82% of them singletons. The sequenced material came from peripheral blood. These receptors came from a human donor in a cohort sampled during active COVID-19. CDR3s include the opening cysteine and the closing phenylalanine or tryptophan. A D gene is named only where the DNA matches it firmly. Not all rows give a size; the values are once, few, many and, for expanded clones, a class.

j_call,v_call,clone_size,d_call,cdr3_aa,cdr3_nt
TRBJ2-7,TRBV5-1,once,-,CASSLVGQPYEQYF,TGCGCCAGCAGCTTGGTAGGACAGCCCTACGAGCAGTACTTC
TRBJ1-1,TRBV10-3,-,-,CAIRREDMNTEAFF,TGTGCCATCCGGAGGGAAGATATGAACACTGAAGCTTTCTTT
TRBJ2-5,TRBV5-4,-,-,CASSSYMSGGSETQYF,TGTGCCAGCAGCTCCTATATGTCGGGGGGCAGTGAGACCCAGTACTTC
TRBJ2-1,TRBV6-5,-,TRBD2,CASRLLAGGHEFF,TGTGCCAGCAGGCTACTAGCGGGGGGGCACGAGTTCTTC
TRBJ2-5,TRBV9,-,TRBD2,CASSVAAGVGETQYF,TGTGCCAGCAGCGTAGCCGCGGGGGTGGGGGAGACCCAGTACTTC
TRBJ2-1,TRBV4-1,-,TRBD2,CASSLGGGESSYNEQFF,TGCGCCAGCAGCCTGGGTGGGGGGGAGAGCTCCTACAATGAGCAGTTCTTC
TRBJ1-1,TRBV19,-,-,CASSSGVRVSNTEAFF,TGTGCCAGTAGCTCAGGGGTACGGGTCTCGAACACTGAAGCTTTCTTT
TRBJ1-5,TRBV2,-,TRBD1,CASSRTGVDQPQHF,TGTGCCAGCAGTCGGACAGGGGTGGATCAGCCCCAGCATTTT
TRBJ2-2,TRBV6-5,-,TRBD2,CASNPPGGTGELFF,TGTGCCAGCAATCCCCCCGGGGGGACCGGGGAGCTGTTTTTT
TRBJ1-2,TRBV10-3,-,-,CAISPGHPNYGYTF,TGTGCCATCAGCCCTGGACACCCGAACTATGGCTACACCTTC
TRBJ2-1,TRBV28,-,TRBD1,CASSRPGTGGEQFF,TGTGCCAGCAGCCGGCCCGGGACAGGTGGGGAGCAGTTCTTC
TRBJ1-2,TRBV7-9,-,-,CASSLAMAGEGGYTF,TGTGCCAGCAGCTTAGCGATGGCAGGGGAGGGCGGCTACACCTTC
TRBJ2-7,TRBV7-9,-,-,CASSSHYEQYF,TGTGCCAGCAGCTCACACTACGAGCAGTACTTC
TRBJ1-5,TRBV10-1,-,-,CASSESGVTKQPQHF,TGCGCCAGCAGTGAGTCGGGAGTTACCAAACAGCCCCAGCATTTT
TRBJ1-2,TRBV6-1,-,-,CASSEPYRANYGYTF,TGTGCCAGCAGTGAACCGTACAGGGCGAACTATGGCTACACCTTC
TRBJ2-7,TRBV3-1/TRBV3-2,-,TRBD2,CASSSSSGSGDEQYF,TGTGCCAGCAGCTCATCTAGCGGGAGCGGTGACGAGCAGTACTTC
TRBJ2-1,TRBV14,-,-,CATRRAGAYNEQFF,TGTGCCACCAGGCGGGCAGGGGCCTACAATGAGCAGTTCTTC
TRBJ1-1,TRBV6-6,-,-,CASAGHMNTEAFF,TGTGCCAGCGCAGGCCATATGAACACTGAAGCTTTCTTT
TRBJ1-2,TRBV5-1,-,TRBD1,CASSLDGTGGAGNYGYTF,TGCGCCAGCAGCTTGGATGGGACAGGGGGCGCGGGGAACTATGGCTACACCTTC
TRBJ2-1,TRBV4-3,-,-,CASSQELSRIDEQFF,TGCGCCAGCAGCCAAGAACTTTCCCGAATCGATGAGCAGTTCTTC
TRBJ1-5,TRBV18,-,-,CASSPNGSNQPQHF,TGTGCCAGCTCACCTAACGGTAGCAATCAGCCCCAGCATTTT
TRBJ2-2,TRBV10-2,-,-,CASKPSIGELFF,TGCGCCAGCAAGCCTAGTATCGGGGAGCTGTTTTTT
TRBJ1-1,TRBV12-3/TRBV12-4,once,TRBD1,CASRGTGAAFF,TGTGCCAGCAGGGGGACAGGTGCGGCTTTCTTT
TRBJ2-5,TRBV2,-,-,CASTYSKETQYF,TGTGCCAGCACTTACAGTAAGGAGACCCAGTACTTC
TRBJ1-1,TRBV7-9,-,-,CASSLPRVEANTEAFF,TGTGCCAGCAGCTTACCCAGGGTCGAGGCAAACACTGAAGCTTTCTTT
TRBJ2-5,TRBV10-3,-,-,CAISDRETQYF,TGTGCCATCAGTGACCGGGAGACCCAGTACTTC
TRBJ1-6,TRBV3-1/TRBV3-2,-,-,CASSQADWSSPLHF,TGTGCCAGCAGCCAGGCCGACTGGAGCTCACCCCTCCACTTT
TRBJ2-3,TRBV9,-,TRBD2,CASNVLGRGSTDTQYF,TGTGCCAGCAACGTCCTGGGGCGGGGGAGCACAGATACGCAGTATTTT
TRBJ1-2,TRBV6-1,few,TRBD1,CASSEPGQGNYGYTF,TGTGCCAGCAGTGAGCCGGGACAGGGGAACTATGGCTACACCTTC
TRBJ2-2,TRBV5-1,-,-,CASSTRQTGELFF,TGCGCCAGCAGCACAAGACAAACCGGGGAGCTGTTTTTT
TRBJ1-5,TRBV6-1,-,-,CASSDGGSRVSNQPQHF,TGTGCCAGCAGTGATGGAGGGTCCAGGGTAAGCAATCAGCCCCAGCATTTT
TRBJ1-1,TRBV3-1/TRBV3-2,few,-,CASSLQGSDTEAFF,TGTGCCAGCAGCTTACAGGGAAGCGACACTGAAGCTTTCTTT
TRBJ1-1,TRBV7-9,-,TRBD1,CASSLGTGMNTEAFF,TGTGCCAGCAGCCTCGGGACAGGGATGAACACTGAAGCTTTCTTT
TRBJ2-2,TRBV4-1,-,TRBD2,CASSRGGVTGELFF,TGCGCCAGCAGCCGGGGAGGGGTGACCGGGGAGCTGTTTTTT
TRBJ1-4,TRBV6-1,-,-,CASSEKRQVYNEKLFF,TGTGCCAGCAGTGAAAAGCGACAGGTCTATAATGAAAAACTGTTTTTT
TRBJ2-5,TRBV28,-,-,CASSLTRLQETQYF,TGTGCCAGCAGTTTGACACGCCTCCAAGAGACCCAGTACTTC
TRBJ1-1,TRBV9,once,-,CASSPRIEGNTEAFF,TGTGCCAGCAGCCCCCGAATCGAGGGGAACACTGAAGCTTTCTTT
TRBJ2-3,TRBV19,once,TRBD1,CASSGGQGDSTDTQYF,TGTGCCAGTAGTGGGGGACAGGGAGATAGCACAGATACGCAGTATTTT
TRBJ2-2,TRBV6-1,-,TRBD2,CASSEGPGLAVTGELFF,TGTGCCAGCAGTGAAGGACCGGGACTAGCGGTCACCGGGGAGCTGTTTTTT
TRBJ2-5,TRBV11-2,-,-,CASSFQVQETQYF,TGTGCCAGCAGCTTTCAGGTTCAAGAGACCCAGTACTTC
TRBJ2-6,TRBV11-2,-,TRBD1,CASMTGYLAGANVLTF,TGTGCCAGCATGACAGGGTATCTGGCTGGGGCCAACGTCCTGACTTTC
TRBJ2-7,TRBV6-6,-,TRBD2,CASSSPGLAYSYEQYF,TGTGCCAGCAGTTCCCCCGGACTAGCGTACTCCTACGAGCAGTACTTC
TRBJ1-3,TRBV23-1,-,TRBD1,CASIQTGNSIRAIYF,TGCGCCAGCATTCAGACAGGGAACTCTATTAGAGCCATATATTTT
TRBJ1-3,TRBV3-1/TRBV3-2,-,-,CASSQGRQGLTIYF,TGTGCCAGCAGCCAAGGACGTCAGGGATTAACCATATATTTT
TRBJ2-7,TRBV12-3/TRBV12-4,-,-,CASSPAYNEQYF,TGTGCCAGCAGCCCCGCCTATAACGAGCAGTACTTC
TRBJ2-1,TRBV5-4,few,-,CASSFWANNEQFF,TGTGCCAGCAGCTTCTGGGCAAACAATGAGCAGTTCTTC
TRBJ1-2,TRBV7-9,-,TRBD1,CASSPGTAYGYTF,TGTGCCAGCAGCCCAGGGACAGCCTATGGCTACACCTTC
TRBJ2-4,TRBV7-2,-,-,CASSHGGDRAKNIQYF,TGTGCCAGCAGTCACGGGGGGGACAGGGCAAAAAACATTCAGTACTTC